Each of the 3 T cell receptor beta chains below was sequenced from the same sample in a study of read filtering for tumor transcriptome and immune sequencing. This library used approximately 370 ng RNA and molecular barcoded adaptors spanning alpha/delta and beta/gamma chains. TCRdb re-derived calls from the reads in MiXCR, one entry per CDR3 protein. The sample lists about 130,000 distinct CDR3 sequences; about 13% were seen once. Sequencing was done on a sample of a population of CD138-negative cells sorted from bone marrow. The receptors were gathered from a donor at least 40 years old with multiple myeloma.

This clonotype was counted ten times or more. The chain recombines TRBV18 with TRBJ2-1, with D tentatively TRBD2 (6 bases). V gave up 0 bases and J gave up 4 bases, with 16 bases separating them. Germline V gene sequence: CDR1 KGHSH, CDR2 LQKENI. The length of the CDR3 is 17 residues. The DNA of the CDR3 is TGTGCCAGCTCACCACCAGGAGGGGCCGGTCTTTACAATGAGCAGTTCTTC. Protein product: CASSPPGGAGLYNEQFF.

A few counts support this clonotype. The rearrangement joins TRBV12-3 or TRBV12-4 to TRBJ2-5, with 7 bases fitting TRBD2. The CDR3 spans 13 residues. The V and J ends lost 6 bases and 3 bases, in that order; junction bases with no gene match: 4. The CDR3 region is CASSRSGKETQYF. CDR3 nucleotides: TGTGCCAGCAGCCGCAGCGGGAAAGAGACCCAGTACTTC.

This clonotype has a count of ten or more. The V call is TRBV6-5, the J call TRBJ2-5, with D perhaps being TRBD1 or TRBD2 (6 bases each). This CDR3 has 15 amino acids. Per the germline V gene, CDR1 is MNHEY and CDR2 is SVGAGI. V was cut by 0 bases and J by 5 bases, with 13 bases left in between. The CDR3 DNA sequence: TGTGCCAGCAGTTACTCGTCAGGGGCGGGGGAGACCCAGTACTTC. Its protein is CASSYSSGAGETQYF.